The sequence of this TCR beta chain was determined in a study of T-cell memory formation after mild COVID-19. In its sample, this clonotype was seen a few times. TCRdb processed the 5' RACE reads anew with MiXCR; each CDR3 protein has one entry. This table holds 300,000 to 350,000 distinct CDR3 sequences, roughly 21% found once. The germline gives CDR1 SSHAT, CDR2 FNYEAQ (reference sequence). The CDR3 sequence is 19 residues long. Between the trimmed V and J ends, which lost 2 bases and 4 bases, there was a span of 23 bases. The J gene is TRBJ2-2, the V gene TRBV7-7; TRBD1 or TRBD2 may be the D gene (5 bases each). The TCR originated in a man between 18 and 35 years old who had mild COVID-19 (a few samples of this study predate the infection). Cell type and time point are not known. Sequenced: PBMCs or a T cell subset sorted from them (not recorded which). The DNA of the CDR3 is TGTGCCAGCAGCTTATCTGATGGGGGACCCGACCTGCTCACCGGGGAGCTGTTTTTT. Its protein is CASSLSDGGPDLLTGELFF.